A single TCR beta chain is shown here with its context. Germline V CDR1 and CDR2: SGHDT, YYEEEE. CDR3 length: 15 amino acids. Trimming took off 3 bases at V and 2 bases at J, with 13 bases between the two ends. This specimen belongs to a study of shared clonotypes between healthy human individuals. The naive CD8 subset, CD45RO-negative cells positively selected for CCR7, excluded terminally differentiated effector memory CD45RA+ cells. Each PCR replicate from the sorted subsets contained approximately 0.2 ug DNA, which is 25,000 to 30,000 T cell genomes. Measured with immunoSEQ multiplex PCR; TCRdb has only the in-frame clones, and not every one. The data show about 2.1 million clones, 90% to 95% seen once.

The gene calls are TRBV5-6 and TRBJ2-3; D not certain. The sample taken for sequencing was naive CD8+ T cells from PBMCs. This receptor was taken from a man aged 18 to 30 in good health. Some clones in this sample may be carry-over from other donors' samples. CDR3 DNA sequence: TGTGCCAGCAGCTCCGGTTCGGACCACACAGATACGCAGTATTTT. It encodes CASSSGSDHTDTQYF.